This TCR beta chain stems from a study of blood T cell repertoires in COVID-19. Study-wide background: Sites across the United States, Italy and Spain contributed samples from acute and convalescent COVID-19. In each case, the material was cDNA or gDNA derived from T cells, B-cell-depleted T cells, or PBMCs.

Seattle's cohort entered during active infection and was followed longitudinally. Authors' processing steps: The authors estimated nucleated cell counts from reference gene primer amplification. Sequencing used immunoSEQ multiplex PCR; TCRdb keeps in-frame clones, though not all of them. V and J calls and clone size are given by that table; D and trimming were obtained from the DNA. This sample has approximately 110,000 clones, with approximately 85% found just once. The CDR3 sequence is 14 residues long. CDR1 LGHDT and CDR2 YNNKEL come from the germline V gene (reference sequence). Trimming removed 3 bases at V and 2 bases at J, with 10 bases between.

Sequenced material: peripheral blood. The chain combines TRBV3-1 (or the pseudogene TRBV3-2) with TRBJ1-1; D gene unclear. The TCR was taken from a woman in her sixties or seventies with COVID-19, enrolled during active disease. The CDR3 coding sequence is TGTGCCAGCAGCCACCACGATACAAACACTGAAGCTTTCTTT. It yields the protein CASSHHDTNTEAFF.